This T cell receptor (beta chain) was captured by sequencing in a study of CD8+ T cells in alopecia areata. Study-wide points: There were also resident alphabeta T cells of normal skin sequenced in scalp samples.

With respect to this clone: The antigen remains unidentified.

It was cDNA, reverse transcribed from extracted RNA, that served as the sequencing template. Profiling relied on immunoSEQ multiplex PCR, and the TCRdb table lists in-frame clones only, not all of them. The data show 95,000 to 110,000 clones, with 55% seen just once and around 10% held by the top ten. This TCR was recovered from a human donor in good health. The material sequenced was CD4+ T cells sorted from blood.

The CDR3 is CASSPLKRGEQYF. The CDR3 region has the DNA TGTGCCAGCTCACCACTTAAAAGGGGCGAGCAGTACTTC. V usage is TRBV18 and J usage is TRBJ2-7; a possible D gene is TRBD1 (5 bases). CDR1 and CDR2 from the germline V gene are KGHSH and LQKENI. The CDR3 consists of 13 residues. The ends were cut back, 1 base at V and 6 bases at J, with 10 bases in the middle.